The 7 T cell receptor beta chains listed next were all sequenced from one sample in a study of human T cells and chemical hapten exposure (dated by TCRdb to the early 2020s). The intended sense of this specimen's time point label: pre-sensitization, week 0. The intended sense of this specimen's treatment or condition label: therapeutic diphenylcyclopropenone sensitization with weekly scalp DPC. The library was made by RACE. The sequencer was a NextSeq 500. The public sequencing data were trimmed at Q25 with fastp and processed into clonotypes with MiXCR by TCRdb, which kept only in-frame beta chains. CDR3 protein sequences are deduplicated, and each keeps its most common genes and DNA. Counted in this sample were 95,000 to 100,000 distinct CDR3 sequences; approximately 11% of them appeared once. The top ten clonotypes cover around 3.1% of the sample. The input for sequencing was whole blood, taken in connection with sensitization to the hapten diphenylcyclopropenone (DPC). The receptors stem from a woman aged 55-70 years with alopecia areata. Some clones in this sample may be carry-over from other donors' samples.

This clonotype was seen repeatedly, ten times or more. The V and J genes are TRBV30 and TRBJ1-5; D remains ambiguous. This CDR3 spans 14 amino acids. V was cut by 0 bases and J by 6 bases, with 12 bases left in between. Per the germline V gene, CDR1 is GTSNPN and CDR2 is SVGIG (reference sequence). CDR3 DNA sequence: TGTGCCTGGAGTGTGGGCAGGCAAGCTCAGCCCCAGCATTTT. It is translated as CAWSVGRQAQPQHF.

This clonotype was recorded many times. The chain recombines TRBV19 with TRBJ1-5, with D hard to call. V was shortened by 2 bases and J by 2 bases, with 7 bases between the two germline ends. Germline lookup yields CDR1 LNHDA and CDR2 SQIVND (reference sequence). The CDR3 extends over 14 amino acids. Here the CDR3 reads CASSIHGRNQPQHF. CDR3 nucleotide sequence: TGTGCCAGTAGTATACATGGCCGCAATCAGCCCCAGCATTTT.

In this sample, this clonotype turned up many times. CDR3 coding DNA: TGTGCCAGCAGCTTAAGCGGGGCGACAGATACGCAGTATTTT. Protein product: CASSLSGATDTQYF. V and J are TRBV7-3 and TRBJ2-3, with D perhaps matching TRBD2 (6 bases). CDR1 SGHTA and CDR2 FQGTGA come from the germline V gene. The CDR3 totals 14 residues. Trimming stripped 1 base from V and 3 bases from J, with 8 bases between.

The chain combines TRBV11-2 with TRBJ2-1, with 11 bases lining up with TRBD1. J gave up 6 bases and V 4 bases, and 8 bases lay outside the gene matches. From germline, CDR1 is SGHAT and CDR2 FQNNGV. The CDR3 loop spans 16 amino acids. CDR3: CASSWMGQGGRNEQFF. The CDR3 DNA reads TGTGCCAGCAGCTGGATGGGACAGGGGGGTCGCAATGAGCAGTTCTTC.

This clonotype was counted many times. The chain recombines TRBV6-6 with TRBJ1-2; D gene uncertain. The CDR3 has 16 amino acids. The V gene's germline CDR1 is MNHNY and CDR2 SVGAGI (reference sequence). V was pared by 0 bases and J by 6 bases, with 17 bases between. The CDR3 sequence is CASSYSNLVSGNGYTF. The DNA for the CDR3 is TGTGCCAGCAGTTACTCGAACCTTGTGTCTGGGAATGGCTACACCTTC.

The gene calls are TRBV5-4 and TRBJ2-6; a possible D gene is TRBD1 (5 bases). The V and J ends lost 5 bases and 0 bases respectively, with 9 bases between them. The CDR3 contains 15 residues. Germline V lookup: CDR1 SGHNT, CDR2 YYREEE (reference sequence). The CDR3 here is CASRLTDSGANVLTF. The DNA for the CDR3 is TGTGCCAGCAGGTTGACAGACTCTGGGGCCAACGTCCTGACTTTC.

This clonotype was counted only a few times. The V gene is TRBV11-1, the J gene TRBJ1-6, with TRBD1 identical over 10 bases. V shed 5 bases and J 4 bases; nucleotides not matched to a gene: 11. The CDR3 loop spans 18 amino acids. The germline CDR1 and CDR2 sequences are SGHAT and FQDESV (reference sequence). DNA of the CDR3: TGTGCCAGCAGCCTTCGGACAGGGGGTATAGGATATAATTCACCCCTCCACTTT. Translating it yields CASSLRTGGIGYNSPLHF. The full variable domain, in which reference TRBV11-1 and TRBJ1-6 provide the parts outside the CDR3, is EAEVAQSPRYKITEKSQAVAFWCDPISGHATLYWYRQILGQGPELLVQFQDESVVDDSQLPKDRFSAERLKGVDSTLKIQPAELGDSAMYLCASSLRTGGIGYNSPLHFGNGTRLTVT.